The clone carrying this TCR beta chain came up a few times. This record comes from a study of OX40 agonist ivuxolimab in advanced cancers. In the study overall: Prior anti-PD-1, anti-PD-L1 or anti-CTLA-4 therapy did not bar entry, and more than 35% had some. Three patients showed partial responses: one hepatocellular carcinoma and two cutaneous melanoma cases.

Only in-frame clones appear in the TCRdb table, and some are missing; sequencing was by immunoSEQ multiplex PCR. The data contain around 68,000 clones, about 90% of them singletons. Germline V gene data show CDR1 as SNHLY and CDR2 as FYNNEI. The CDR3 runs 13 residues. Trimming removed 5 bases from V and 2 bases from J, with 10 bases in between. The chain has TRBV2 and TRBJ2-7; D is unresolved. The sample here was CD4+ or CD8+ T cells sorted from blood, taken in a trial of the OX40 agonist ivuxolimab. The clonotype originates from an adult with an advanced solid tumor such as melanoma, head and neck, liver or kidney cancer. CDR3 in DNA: TGTGCCAGCAGTCGGACGGTCGCCTACGAGCAGTACTTC. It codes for CASSRTVAYEQYF.